These T cell receptor beta chains were read from a single sample in a study of human T cells and chemical hapten exposure. From the RACE reads, TCRdb called clonotypes with MiXCR, one entry per CDR3 protein. The sample carries about 120,000 distinct CDR3 sequences, roughly 13% recorded once. The material sequenced was whole blood, taken in connection with sensitization to the hapten diphenylcyclopropenone (DPC). The receptor source for this set is a man between 18 and 29 years old with alopecia areata. Some clones in this sample may be carry-over from other donors' samples. Each CDR3 is given with its conserved first and last residue. A D gene is named only where the DNA matches it firmly. Where a row states a size, it is once, few, many or the class of an expanded clone; other rows omit it.

clone size | D gene | J gene | V gene | CDR3 protein | CDR3 DNA
. | . | TRBJ2-3 | TRBV5-1 | CASNLPLGAQYF | TGCGCCAGCAACCTTCCACTCGGGGCGCAGTATTTT
many | . | TRBJ2-5 | TRBV2 | CASKYGETQYF | TGTGCCAGCAAGTACGGAGAGACCCAGTACTTC
. | TRBD1 | TRBJ2-3 | TRBV11-2 | CASSLGVTWTGTDTQYF | TGTGCCAGCAGCTTAGGGGTCACGTGGACAGGGACAGATACGCAGTATTTT
many | TRBD1 | TRBJ1-5 | TRBV7-9 | CASSTGQPNQPQHF | TGTGCCAGCAGCACGGGACAGCCCAATCAGCCCCAGCATTTT
many | . | TRBJ1-2 | TRBV29-1 | CSVSPPAGTNYGYTF | TGCAGCGTTTCCCCCCCGGCGGGGACTAACTATGGCTACACCTTC
many | . | TRBJ1-1 | TRBV12-3/TRBV12-4 | CASAEMNTEAFF | TGTGCCAGCGCTGAAATGAACACTGAAGCTTTCTTT
few | . | TRBJ1-5 | TRBV12-3/TRBV12-4 | CASRSTSLKNQPQHF | TGTGCCAGCAGGTCGACTTCCCTAAAGAATCAGCCCCAGCATTTT
. | TRBD1 | TRBJ1-2 | TRBV11-1 | CASSGGQGSLVSYGYTF | TGTGCCAGCAGCGGGGGACAGGGATCCCTTGTTTCCTATGGCTACACCTTC
many | . | TRBJ2-3 | TRBV6-6 | CASSYEERDTQYF | TGTGCCAGCAGTTACGAGGAGAGGGATACGCAGTATTTT
. | . | TRBJ2-1 | TRBV6-5 | CASSLADISYNEQFF | TGTGCCAGCAGCTTAGCGGACATCTCCTACAATGAGCAGTTCTTC
. | . | TRBJ2-1 | TRBV29-1 | CSVAQRRGYNEQFF | TGCAGCGTTGCACAGAGGAGGGGATACAATGAGCAGTTCTTC
few | . | TRBJ1-1 | TRBV7-9 | CASSLERALGNEAFF | TGTGCCAGCAGCTTAGAACGGGCACTCGGGAATGAAGCTTTCTTT
few | . | TRBJ2-7 | TRBV12-3/TRBV12-4 | CASAPEAAYYEQYF | TGTGCCAGCGCCCCCGAGGCAGCTTACTACGAGCAGTACTTC
many | . | TRBJ1-5 | TRBV6-2/TRBV6-3 | CASSYGKEYQPQHF | TGTGCCAGCAGTTACGGTAAGGAGTATCAGCCCCAGCATTTT
. | . | TRBJ1-2 | TRBV7-2 | CASSLDYGYTF | TGTGCCAGCAGCTTAGACTATGGCTACACCTTC
once | . | TRBJ1-5 | TRBV5-1 | CASSLAGGDFGLPQHF | TGCGCCAGCAGCTTAGCAGGAGGCGACTTTGGTCTGCCCCAGCATTTT
. | TRBD2 | TRBJ2-1 | TRBV15 | CATSRDPLILAGVYNEQFF | TGTGCCACCAGCAGAGATCCCTTGATACTAGCGGGGGTTTACAATGAGCAGTTCTTC
. | . | TRBJ2-7 | TRBV11-2 | CASSSLRHGSYEQYF | TGTGCCAGCAGTTCGCTGAGACACGGCTCCTACGAGCAGTACTTC
few | . | TRBJ1-1 | TRBV21-1 | CASSARDRRMNTEAFF | TGTGCCAGCAGCGCCCGGGACAGGAGAATGAACACTGAAGCTTTCTTT
few | . | TRBJ1-4 | TRBV7-8 | CASSMTVPNEKLFF | TGTGCCAGCAGCATGACAGTCCCTAATGAAAAACTGTTTTTT
medium-sized | . | TRBJ2-4 | TRBV19 | CASSSLAKNIQYF | TGTGCCAGTAGTTCCCTAGCCAAAAACATTCAGTACTTC
few | . | TRBJ1-4 | TRBV4-3 | CASSQDVLGKLFF | TGCGCCAGCAGCCAAGACGTCCTGGGGAAACTGTTTTTT
. | TRBD1 | TRBJ1-4 | TRBV25-1 | CASSDWKGQGREKLFF | TGTGCCAGCAGTGATTGGAAGGGACAGGGGAGGGAAAAACTGTTTTTT
few | TRBD2 | TRBJ2-1 | TRBV19 | CASSSRLAGAPRRFF | TGTGCCAGTAGTTCCCGACTAGCGGGGGCACCTCGCCGGTTCTTC
. | TRBD2 | TRBJ2-6 | TRBV3-1 | CASSQVIAGSSGANVLTF | TGTGCCAGCAGCCAAGTGATAGCGGGGAGCTCTGGGGCCAACGTCCTGACTTTC
few | . | TRBJ1-6 | TRBV10-3 | CAISGLHWYNSPLHF | TGTGCCATCAGTGGATTACACTGGTATAATTCACCCCTCCACTTT
few | . | TRBJ2-3 | TRBV6-4 | CASSDGSGVADTQYF | TGTGCCAGCAGCGACGGATCGGGGGTAGCAGATACGCAGTATTTT
few | TRBD1 | TRBJ2-5 | TRBV7-3 | CASSSDRRGLRETQYF | TGTGCCAGCAGCTCGGACAGGCGCGGATTGAGAGAGACCCAGTACTTC
few | TRBD1 | TRBJ1-1 | TRBV20-1 | CSVGTGGATEAFF | TGCAGTGTCGGGACAGGGGGCGCGACTGAAGCTTTCTTT
few | TRBD1 | TRBJ2-1 | TRBV9 | CASRETGTDNEQFF | TGTGCCAGCAGGGAGACAGGGACCGACAATGAGCAGTTCTTC
. | TRBD1 | TRBJ2-6 | TRBV2 | CASSSLTGGVQTGANVLTF | TGTGCCAGCAGTTCGCTGACAGGGGGCGTTCAAACTGGGGCCAACGTCCTGACTTTC
. | TRBD2 | TRBJ2-5 | TRBV25-1 | CASSEIGRGGRQETQYF | TGTGCCAGCAGTGAGATTGGGCGGGGGGGCAGGCAAGAGACCCAGTACTTC
. | . | TRBJ1-2 | TRBV6-2/TRBV6-3 | CASSPEEGSYGYTF | TGTGCCAGCAGCCCAGAGGAGGGCAGCTATGGCTACACCTTC
. | TRBD1 | TRBJ2-3 | TRBV9 | CASSARTGGSTDTQYF | TGTGCCAGCAGCGCCAGGACAGGGGGAAGCACAGATACGCAGTATTTT
. | . | TRBJ2-3 | TRBV6-2/TRBV6-3 | CASSYSTAGRTDTQYF | TGTGCCAGCAGTTACTCGACAGCGGGCCGCACGGATACGCAGTATTTT
few | . | TRBJ1-3 | TRBV7-9 | CASSRRTENTIYF | TGTGCCAGCAGCCGTCGGACAGAAAACACCATATATTTT
many | . | TRBJ1-1 | TRBV19 | CASGWQNTEAFF | TGTGCCAGTGGGTGGCAGAACACTGAAGCTTTCTTT
many | . | TRBJ1-2 | TRBV6-5 | CASSDRGGAMHGYTF | TGTGCCAGCAGTGATAGAGGCGGGGCGATGCATGGCTACACCTTC
. | . | TRBJ2-3 | TRBV5-1 | CASSLGEFDTQYF | TGCGCCAGCAGCTTGGGGGAGTTTGATACGCAGTATTTT
few | . | TRBJ1-1 | TRBV2 | CASRRIVFPAEAFF | TGTGCCAGCAGGAGGATTGTTTTCCCCGCTGAAGCTTTCTTT
. | . | TRBJ1-4 | TRBV5-1 | CASSLGQVGEKLFF | TGCGCCAGCAGCTTGGGACAGGTCGGTGAAAAACTGTTTTTT
. | TRBD1 | TRBJ1-6 | TRBV5-5 | CASSGDRGNSPLHF | TGTGCCAGCAGCGGCGACAGGGGGAATTCACCCCTCCACTTT
few | . | TRBJ2-1 | TRBV9 | CASSEAGLALPEQFF | TGTGCCAGCAGCGAGGCGGGACTCGCCTTACCTGAGCAGTTCTTC
many | . | TRBJ2-1 | TRBV20-1 | CSARGGGYNEQFF | TGCAGTGCTAGAGGTGGGGGTTACAATGAGCAGTTCTTC
few | . | TRBJ1-5 | TRBV25-1 | CASRGGGINQPQHF | TGTGCCAGCAGGGGAGGAGGGATCAATCAGCCCCAGCATTTT
. | . | TRBJ2-2 | TRBV7-9 | CASSPTGGLNTGELFF | TGTGCCAGCAGCCCGACGGGCGGGCTGAACACCGGGGAGCTGTTTTTT
many | . | TRBJ1-1 | TRBV6-5 | CASSPRSNTEAFF | TGTGCCAGCAGCCCCCGAAGTAACACTGAAGCTTTCTTT
few | TRBD1 | TRBJ2-3 | TRBV4-3 | CASSQERDRGYTDTQYF | TGCGCCAGCAGCCAAGAAAGGGACAGGGGTTATACAGATACGCAGTATTTT
many | TRBD1 | TRBJ1-6 | TRBV19 | CASEKGQGRNSPLHF | TGTGCCAGTGAAAAGGGACAGGGCCGTAATTCACCCCTCCACTTT